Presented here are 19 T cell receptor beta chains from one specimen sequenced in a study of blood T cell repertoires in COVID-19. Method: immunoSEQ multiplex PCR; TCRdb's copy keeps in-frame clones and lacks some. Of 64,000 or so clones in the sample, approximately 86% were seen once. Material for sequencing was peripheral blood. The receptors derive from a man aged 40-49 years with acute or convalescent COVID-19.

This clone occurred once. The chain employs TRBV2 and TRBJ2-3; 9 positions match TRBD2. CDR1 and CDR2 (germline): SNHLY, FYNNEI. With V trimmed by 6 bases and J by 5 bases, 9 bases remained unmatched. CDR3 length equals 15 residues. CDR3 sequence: CASSRPGLAVDTQYF. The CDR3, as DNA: TGTGCCAGCAGCCGCCCGGGACTAGCTGTAGATACGCAGTATTTT.

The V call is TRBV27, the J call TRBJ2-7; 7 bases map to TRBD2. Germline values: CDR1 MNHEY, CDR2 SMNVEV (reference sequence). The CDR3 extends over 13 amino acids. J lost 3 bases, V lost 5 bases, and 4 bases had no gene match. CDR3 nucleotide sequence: TGTGCCAGCAGTAGCGGGATGTACTACGAGCAGTACTTC. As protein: CASSSGMYYEQYF.

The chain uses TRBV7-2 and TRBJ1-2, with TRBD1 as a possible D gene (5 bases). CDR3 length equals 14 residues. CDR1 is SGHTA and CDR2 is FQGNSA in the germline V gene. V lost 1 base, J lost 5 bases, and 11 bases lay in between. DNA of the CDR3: TGTGCCAGCAGCTTAGTAGGGGCGGGGTATGGCTACACCTTC. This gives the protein CASSLVGAGYGYTF.

DNA for the CDR3: TGCGCCAGCAGTCCTATATTTGGACAGGGAGATTCACCCCTCCACTTT. Translated, it gives CASSPIFGQGDSPLHF. This chain connects TRBV5-1 to TRBJ1-6; 8 bases match TRBD1. V was pared by 5 bases and J by 8 bases, with 12 bases of the junction left unmatched. Germline V gene lookup returns CDR1 SGHRS and CDR2 YFSETQ. The CDR3 sequence is 16 residues long.

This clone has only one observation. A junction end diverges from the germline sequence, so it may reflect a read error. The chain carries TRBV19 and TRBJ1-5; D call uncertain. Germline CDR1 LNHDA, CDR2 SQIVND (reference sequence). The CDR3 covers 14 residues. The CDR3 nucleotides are TGTGCCAGTAGTCTAGACGGGGGCAATCAGCCCCAGCATTTT. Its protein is CASSLDGGNQPQHF. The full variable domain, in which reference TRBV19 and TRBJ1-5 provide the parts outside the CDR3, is DGGITQSPKYLFRKEGQNVTLSCEQNLNHDAMYWYRQDPGQGLRLIYYSQIVNDFQKGDIAEGYSVSREKKESFPLTVTSAQKNPTAFYLCASSLDGGNQPQHFGDGTRLSIL.

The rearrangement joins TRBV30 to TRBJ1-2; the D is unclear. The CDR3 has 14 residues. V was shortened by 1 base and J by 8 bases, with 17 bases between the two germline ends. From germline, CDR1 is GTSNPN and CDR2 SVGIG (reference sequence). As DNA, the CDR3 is TGTGCCTGGAGTGCGTCGTCGAGGGCTCCCGGCTACACCTTC. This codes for CAWSASSRAPGYTF.

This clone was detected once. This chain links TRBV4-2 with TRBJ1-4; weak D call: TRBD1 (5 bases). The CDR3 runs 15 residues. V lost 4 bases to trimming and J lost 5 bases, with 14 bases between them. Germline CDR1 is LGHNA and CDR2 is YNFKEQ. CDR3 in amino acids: CASSLDGGGNEKLFF. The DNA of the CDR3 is TGTGCCAGCAGCCTAGACGGGGGGGGAAATGAAAAACTGTTTTTT.

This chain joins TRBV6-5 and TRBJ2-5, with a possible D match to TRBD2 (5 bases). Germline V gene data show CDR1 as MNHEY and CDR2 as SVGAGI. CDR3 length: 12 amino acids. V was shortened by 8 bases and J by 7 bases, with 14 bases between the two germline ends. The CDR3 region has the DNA TGTGCCAGCCTCGGCCGGGCGGGGACCCAGTACTTC. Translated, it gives CASLGRAGTQYF.

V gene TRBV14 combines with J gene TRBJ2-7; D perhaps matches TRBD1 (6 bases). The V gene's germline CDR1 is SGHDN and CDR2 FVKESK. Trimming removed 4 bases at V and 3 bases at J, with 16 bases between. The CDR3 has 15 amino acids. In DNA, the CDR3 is TGTGCCAGCAGCCCAACAGGGTTTCAGGGCTACGAGCAGTACTTC. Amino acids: CASSPTGFQGYEQYF.

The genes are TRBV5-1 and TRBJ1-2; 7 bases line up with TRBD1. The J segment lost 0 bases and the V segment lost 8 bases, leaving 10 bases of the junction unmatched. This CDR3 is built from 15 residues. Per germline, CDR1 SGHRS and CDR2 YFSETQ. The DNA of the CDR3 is TGCGCCAGTTCCGGGACAGATACTTCTAACTATGGCTACACCTTC. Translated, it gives CASSGTDTSNYGYTF.

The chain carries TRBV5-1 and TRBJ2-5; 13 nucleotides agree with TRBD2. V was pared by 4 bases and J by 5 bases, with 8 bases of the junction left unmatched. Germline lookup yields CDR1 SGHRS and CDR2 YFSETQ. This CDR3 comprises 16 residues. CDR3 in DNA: TGCGCCAGCAGCCTAGGACTAGCGGGGGTCGGGGAGACCCAGTACTTC. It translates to CASSLGLAGVGETQYF.

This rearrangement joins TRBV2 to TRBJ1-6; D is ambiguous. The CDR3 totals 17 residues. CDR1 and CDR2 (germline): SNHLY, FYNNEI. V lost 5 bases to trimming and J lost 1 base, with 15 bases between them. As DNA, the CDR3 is TGTGCCAGCAGTCGTATCATCTCCAGGTCCTATAATTCACCCCTCCACTTT. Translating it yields CASSRIISRSYNSPLHF.

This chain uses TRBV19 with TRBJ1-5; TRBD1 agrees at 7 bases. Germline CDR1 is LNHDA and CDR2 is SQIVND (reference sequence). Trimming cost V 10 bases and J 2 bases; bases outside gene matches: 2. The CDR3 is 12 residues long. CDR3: CATTGGNQPQHF. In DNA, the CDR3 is TGTGCCACCACAGGGGGCAATCAGCCCCAGCATTTT.

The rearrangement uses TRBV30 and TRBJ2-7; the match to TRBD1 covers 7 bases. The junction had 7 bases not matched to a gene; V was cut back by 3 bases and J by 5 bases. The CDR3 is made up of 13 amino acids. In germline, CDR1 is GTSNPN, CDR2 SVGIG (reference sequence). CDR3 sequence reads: CAWSPTGNDEQYF. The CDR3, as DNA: TGTGCCTGGAGCCCGACAGGGAATGACGAGCAGTACTTC. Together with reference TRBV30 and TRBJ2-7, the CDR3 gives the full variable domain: SQTIHQWPATLVQPVGSPLSLECTVEGTSNPNLYWYRQAAGRGLQLLFYSVGIGQISSEVPQNLSASRPQDRQFILSSKKLLLSDSGFYLCAWSPTGNDEQYFGPGTRLTVT.

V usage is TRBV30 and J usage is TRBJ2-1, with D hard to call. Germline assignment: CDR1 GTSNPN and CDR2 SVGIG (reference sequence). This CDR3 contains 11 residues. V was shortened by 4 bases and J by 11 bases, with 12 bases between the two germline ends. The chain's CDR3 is CAWKSGSQQFF. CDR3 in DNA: TGTGCCTGGAAGTCTGGCTCTCAGCAGTTCTTC.

The DNA of the CDR3 is TGTGCCAGCAGCTCCTCCGAGGTCGGAACTGAAGCTTTCTTT. This sequence encodes CASSSSEVGTEAFF. This chain joins TRBV6-5 and TRBJ1-1, with D hard to call. Looked up from germline, CDR1 is MNHEY and CDR2 is SVGAGI. V lost 6 bases, J lost 5 bases, and 16 bases lay in between. This CDR3 spans 14 amino acids.

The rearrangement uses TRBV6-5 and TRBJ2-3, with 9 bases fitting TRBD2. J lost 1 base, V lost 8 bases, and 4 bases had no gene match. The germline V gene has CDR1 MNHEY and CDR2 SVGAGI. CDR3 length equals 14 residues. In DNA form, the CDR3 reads TGTGCCAGCCGGGCTAGCGGGGGCACAGATACGCAGTATTTT. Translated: CASRASGGTDTQYF.

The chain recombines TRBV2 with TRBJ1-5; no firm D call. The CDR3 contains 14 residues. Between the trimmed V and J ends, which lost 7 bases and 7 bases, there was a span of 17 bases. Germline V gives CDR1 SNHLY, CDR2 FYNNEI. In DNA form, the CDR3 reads TGTGCCAGCACCACAGCCGGCGGGAGGCAGCCCCAGCATTTT. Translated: CASTTAGGRQPQHF.

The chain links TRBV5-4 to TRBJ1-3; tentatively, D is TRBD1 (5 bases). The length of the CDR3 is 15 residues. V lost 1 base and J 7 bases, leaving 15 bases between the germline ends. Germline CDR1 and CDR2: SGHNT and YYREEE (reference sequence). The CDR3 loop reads CASSLSQGMGNTIYF. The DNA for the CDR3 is TGTGCCAGCAGCTTGTCCCAGGGAATGGGGAACACCATATATTTT.